The 30 T cell receptor beta chains presented below share a single source sample, sequenced in a study of blood T cell repertoires in COVID-19. This table comes from immunoSEQ multiplex PCR, and its TCRdb copy is limited to in-frame clones, with some not included. The sample comprises under 200,000 clones, approximately 90% of which are singletons, and 7% rests with the top ten. The sequenced material came from peripheral blood. The receptors were sampled from a woman aged 80 or over in a cohort sampled during active or convalescent COVID-19.

This chain links TRBV19 with TRBJ2-2; maybe TRBD2 (5 bases). The CDR3 runs 16 residues. Germline V gene lookup returns CDR1 LNHDA and CDR2 SQIVND (reference sequence). V lost 6 bases and J lost 16, with 30 bases in between. This chain's CDR3 is CASSLWWPANDRGAFF. CDR3 in DNA: TGTGCCAGTAGCCTCTGGTGGCCCGCAAACGACCGGGGAGCGTTTTTT.

The V call is TRBV6-1, the J call TRBJ2-5, with 7 bases that match TRBD2. The trim removed 2 bases at V and 0 bases at J, leaving 6 bases unmatched. CDR3 length equals 16 residues. Germline lookup yields CDR1 MNHNS and CDR2 SASEGT. CDR3 sequence (DNA): TGTGCCAGCAGTGAACGCCAGCGGGGCTACCAAGAGACCCAGTACTTC. Translated, it gives CASSERQRGYQETQYF.

V is TRBV7-2 and J is TRBJ1-2; maybe TRBD1 (6 bases). The CDR3 consists of 14 residues. From germline, CDR1 is SGHTA and CDR2 FQGNSA. Trimming shortened V by 8 bases and J by 4 bases, and 17 bases separated the two germline ends. The CDR3 nucleotides are TGTGCCAGCCAGGGGACACTTTCGAGCTATGGCTACACCTTC. This encodes CASQGTLSSYGYTF.

This chain connects TRBV18 to TRBJ2-7, with 10 positions matching TRBD1. The J segment lost 6 bases and the V segment lost 3 bases, leaving 8 bases of the junction unmatched. CDR1 is KGHSH, CDR2 LQKENI, per germline. This CDR3 has 15 amino acids. The CDR3 nucleotides read TGTGCCAGCTCACCTTCTTCGGGACAGGGGAGCGAGCAGTACTTC. It specifies CASSPSSGQGSEQYF.

There are a few counts of this clone. V is TRBV2 and J is TRBJ2-7; TRBD2 agrees at 9 bases. With 2 bases clipped from V and 4 bases from J, the junction kept 15 bases outside the gene matches. Germline assignment: CDR1 SNHLY and CDR2 FYNNEI. The CDR3 totals 18 residues. The CDR3 loop reads CASSETLAGRYKGYEQYF. The CDR3 bases are TGTGCCAGCAGTGAAACCCTAGCGGGGCGATATAAGGGGTACGAGCAGTACTTC.

This sequence joins TRBV5-5 and TRBJ2-5, with 10 bases matching TRBD2. Germline assignment: CDR1 SGHKS and CDR2 YYEKEE (reference sequence). The CDR3 sequence is 17 residues long. Trimming took 4 bases from V and 2 from J; bases not matched to a gene: 11. CDR3: CASSLRLAGAIQETQYF. CDR3 nucleotides: TGTGCCAGCAGCCTCCGGCTAGCGGGGGCCATTCAAGAGACCCAGTACTTC.

The CDR3 loop is CASSQVLSWDRTDTQYF. CDR3 in DNA: TGCGCCAGCAGCCAAGTCTTATCGTGGGACAGGACAGATACGCAGTATTTT. J is TRBJ2-3 and V is TRBV4-1, with 8 nucleotides matching TRBD1. Germline loops: CDR1 MGHRA, CDR2 YSYEKL. The CDR3 spans 17 residues. V dropped 1 base and J dropped 3; count of bases not matched to a gene: 9.

This clone was seen a handful of times. The chain's CDR3 is CASSLAPGRPQHF. The CDR3 coding sequence is TGTGCCAGCAGCTTAGCCCCGGGGAGGCCCCAGCATTTT. This chain uses TRBV11-3 with TRBJ1-5; D remains ambiguous. Trimming pared 1 base from V and 9 bases from J, leaving 10 bases between. Per the germline V gene, CDR1 is SGHNT and CDR2 is YENEEA. CDR3 length: 13 residues.

The chain carries TRBV5-4 and TRBJ2-7, with D possibly TRBD1 on 5 matching bases. The CDR3 contains 15 residues. The germline V gene has CDR1 SGHNT and CDR2 YYREEE (reference sequence). V gave up 0 bases and J gave up 3 bases, with 13 bases separating them. Here the CDR3 DNA reads TGTGCCAGCAGCTTGGGGCAGGGTCTACTCTACGAGCAGTACTTC. Translation gives CASSLGQGLLYEQYF.

This clone was recorded once. The chain joins TRBV5-1 to TRBJ2-2; maybe TRBD1 (6 bases). From germline, CDR1 is SGHRS and CDR2 YFSETQ. The length of the CDR3 is 16 residues. V lost 6 bases and J 4 bases, leaving 19 bases between the germline ends. The CDR3 loop is CASNLYSGHTTGELFF. The CDR3 bases are TGCGCCAGCAACCTGTACTCGGGACATACCACCGGGGAGCTGTTTTTT.

The chain employs TRBV7-2 and TRBJ1-5; D is possibly TRBD1 (5 bases). Germline values: CDR1 SGHTA, CDR2 FQGNSA. This CDR3 is built from 14 residues. Trimming took 0 bases from V and 5 from J, leaving 8 bases between them. CDR3 protein: CASSLAGDYQPQHF. CDR3 nucleotides: TGTGCCAGCAGCTTAGCGGGGGACTATCAGCCCCAGCATTTT.

The chain recombines TRBV13 with TRBJ1-4, with D unclear. Trimming took off 6 bases at V and 3 bases at J, with 11 bases between the two ends. This CDR3 is 14 amino acids long. Germline values: CDR1 PRHDT, CDR2 FYEKMQ (reference sequence). CDR3 bases: TGTGCCAGCAGTAACAGAGAGCCTAATGAAAAACTGTTTTTT. This encodes CASSNREPNEKLFF.

As regards this clone: This could be a read error, since a much larger clone is one nucleotide away. V is TRBV6-6 and J is TRBJ1-5; TRBD1 might be the D (5 bases). The CDR3 contains 14 residues. V lost 2 bases and J 1 base, leaving 6 bases between the germline ends. In germline, CDR1 is MNHNY, CDR2 SVGAGI (reference sequence). The CDR3 region is CASSYQGSNQPQHF. The CDR3 DNA sequence: TGTGCCAGCAGTTACCAGGGAAGCAATCAGCCCCAGCATTTT.

The V and J genes are TRBV18 and TRBJ2-7; 10 bases agree with TRBD1. Germline values: CDR1 KGHSH, CDR2 LQKENI. V trimming: 8 bases; J trimming: 5 bases; junction bases outside the gene matches: 9. The length of the CDR3 is 14 residues. The CDR3 loop is CASTETGGKNEQYF. CDR3 in DNA: TGTGCCAGCACAGAGACAGGGGGCAAGAACGAGCAGTACTTC.

The J gene is TRBJ2-1, the V gene TRBV19; 8 bases are a match to TRBD1. Germline values: CDR1 LNHDA, CDR2 SQIVND (reference sequence). Germline trimming cut 7 bases from V and 10 bases from J; bases unmatched to any gene: 27. The CDR3 extends over 19 amino acids. CDR3: CASMDWELSAIRGRREQFF. CDR3 bases: TGTGCCAGTATGGATTGGGAATTAAGTGCAATCAGGGGGCGCAGGGAGCAGTTCTTC.

The chain recombines TRBV5-1 with TRBJ2-1; TRBD2 matches at 12 bases. With V trimmed by 0 bases and J by 1 base, 5 bases remained unmatched. Germline assignment: CDR1 SGHRS and CDR2 YFSETQ. The CDR3 sequence is 18 residues long. CDR3 DNA: TGCGCCAGCAGCTTGGGGCTAGCGGGGGGGCTGTCCTACAATGAGCAGTTCTTC. It encodes CASSLGLAGGLSYNEQFF.

The gene calls are TRBV11-3 and TRBJ2-5; weak D call: TRBD2 (5 bases). The V gene's germline CDR1 is SGHNT and CDR2 YENEEA. There are 14 residues in the CDR3. V lost 2 bases and J lost 5, with 12 bases in between. CDR3 nucleotides: TGTGCCAGCAGCTTATTGGGGAGTACGGAGACCCAGTACTTC. Residues: CASSLLGSTETQYF.

The chain employs TRBV9 and TRBJ1-1; D unclear. V lost 0 bases to trimming and J lost 2 bases, with 5 bases between them. Germline V gene lookup returns CDR1 SGDLS and CDR2 YYNGEE. The CDR3 spans 13 residues. The CDR3 bases are TGTGCCAGCAGCGTAGCCCCTAACACTGAAGCTTTCTTT. Its protein product is CASSVAPNTEAFF.

This chain uses TRBV7-2 with TRBJ2-7, with TRBD2 matching over 8 bases. This CDR3 comprises 16 residues. Trimming took 1 base from V and 4 from J; bases not matched to a gene: 9. Germline loops: CDR1 SGHTA, CDR2 FQGNSA. The DNA for the CDR3 is TGTGCCAGCAGCTTAGGACTGGGACTAGAGTTGTACGAGCAGTACGTC. Residues: CASSLGLGLELYEQYV.

This clone came up once. The chain recombines TRBV30 with TRBJ1-3, with D perhaps TRBD1 (6 bases). The CDR3 totals 15 residues. Germline V CDR1 and CDR2: GTSNPN, SVGIG (reference sequence). V was trimmed by 0 bases and J by 4 bases, leaving 13 bases between them. In DNA form, the CDR3 reads TGTGCCTGGAGTGTACCCAGGGGATTCGGAAACACCATATATTTT. Translated, it gives CAWSVPRGFGNTIYF.

The genes are TRBV6-5 and TRBJ1-4; TRBD1 might be the D (5 bases). V was trimmed by 6 bases and J by 4 bases, leaving 15 bases between them. The germline V gene encodes CDR1 MNHEY and CDR2 SVGAGI. The CDR3 is 15 amino acids. CDR3 protein: CASRPGTSFNEKLFF. In nucleotides, the CDR3 is TGTGCCAGCAGACCCGGGACTTCTTTTAATGAAAAACTGTTTTTT.

The rearrangement joins TRBV14 to TRBJ2-4; the match to TRBD2 covers 14 bases. With V trimmed by 1 base and J by 8 bases, 1 base remained unmatched. CDR3 length equals 15 residues. Germline V lookup: CDR1 SGHDN, CDR2 FVKESK. CDR3 residues: CASSQAGLAGDIQYF. The CDR3 coding sequence is TGTGCCAGCAGCCAAGCGGGACTAGCGGGAGACATTCAGTACTTC.

The V and J genes are TRBV2 and TRBJ1-2; D uncertain. The CDR3 spans 13 residues. With 3 bases removed from V and 7 bases from J, the gap between germline ends came to 12 bases. Per germline, CDR1 SNHLY and CDR2 FYNNEI. CDR3 protein: CASSELRGGGYTF. The CDR3 DNA is TGTGCCAGCAGTGAGTTGCGGGGTGGTGGCTACACCTTC.

The rearrangement links TRBV10-1 to TRBJ1-1; 9 bases align to TRBD1. Germline V lookup: CDR1 WNHNN, CDR2 SYGVQD (reference sequence). This CDR3 comprises 13 residues. The J segment lost 8 bases and the V segment lost 5 bases, leaving 6 bases of the junction unmatched. CDR3 in DNA: TGCGCCAGCAGTCCTCCGGGACAGGGAGAAGCTTTCTTT. Residues: CASSPPGQGEAFF.

The rearrangement uses TRBV27 and TRBJ2-2; possibly TRBD1 for D (6 bases). This CDR3 is 17 amino acids long. V dropped 4 bases and J dropped 0 bases, with 15 bases sitting between them. The V gene's germline CDR1 is MNHEY and CDR2 SMNVEV (reference sequence). In nucleotides, the CDR3 is TGTGCCAGCAGTTCCACCCGACAGGTGTCGAACACCGGGGAGCTGTTTTTT. The encoded protein is CASSSTRQVSNTGELFF.

The rearrangement joins TRBV6-6 to TRBJ1-4; 7 nucleotides match TRBD1. Germline CDR1 reads MNHNY; CDR2 reads SVGAGI (reference sequence). This CDR3 spans 16 amino acids. J lost 0 bases, V lost 7 bases, and 8 bases had no gene match. CDR3 in DNA: TGTGCCAGCACTCAATTCGGACAGGCAACTAATGAAAAACTGTTTTTT. Protein sequence: CASTQFGQATNEKLFF.

This clone turned up a few times. This sequence joins TRBV12-5 and TRBJ2-1; 9 bases are a match to TRBD1. Germline V gene sequence: CDR1 LGHNT, CDR2 FRNRAP. The CDR3 spans 15 residues. J gave up 4 bases and V 6 bases, and 7 bases lay outside the gene matches. CDR3 in amino acids: CASGPGQGNYNEQFF. DNA of the CDR3: TGTGCTAGTGGGCCGGGACAGGGTAATTACAATGAGCAGTTCTTC. The variable domain in full, with the rest retrieved from reference TRBV12-5 and TRBJ2-1, is DARVTQTPRHKVTEMGQEVTMRCQPILGHNTVFWYRQTMMQGLELLAYFRNRAPLDDSGMPKDRFSAEMPDATLATLKIQPSEPRDSAVYFCASGPGQGNYNEQFFGPGTRLTVL.

The genes are TRBV10-3 and TRBJ1-4, with 7 positions matching TRBD1. This CDR3 is 14 amino acids long. The germline V gene encodes CDR1 ENHRY and CDR2 SYGVKD. V dropped 5 bases and J dropped 8; count of bases not matched to a gene: 8. The CDR3 nucleotides read TGTGCCATCAGTCCCCAGGGGGAAGACGAAAAACTGTTTTTT. It codes for CAISPQGEDEKLFF.

The rearrangement uses TRBV19 and TRBJ2-2, with D possibly TRBD2 on 7 matching bases. Between the trimmed V and J ends, which lost 9 bases and 5 bases, there was a span of 22 bases. The V gene's germline CDR1 is LNHDA and CDR2 SQIVND (reference sequence). There are 16 residues in the CDR3. CDR3 protein: CASTPTSGGLTGELFF. The CDR3 DNA is TGTGCCAGCACACCCACCTCCGGGGGGCTAACCGGGGAGCTGTTTTTT.

The chain recombines TRBV27 with TRBJ2-3; D may be TRBD2 (6 bases). V lost 9 bases and J lost 3, with 19 bases in between. The CDR3 loop spans 15 amino acids. CDR1 is MNHEY, CDR2 SMNVEV, per germline (reference sequence). In DNA form, the CDR3 reads TGTGCCAGTTCCCGGGAGATTTGGAGGACAGATACGCAGTATTTT. This sequence encodes CASSREIWRTDTQYF.